This T cell receptor beta chain stems from a study of shared clonotypes between healthy human individuals. Germline V gives CDR1 SGHRS, CDR2 YFSETQ. The CDR3 consists of 14 residues. Deletions cut 4 bases from V and 4 bases from J, with 14 bases between. Over several immunoSEQ plates, each subset's genomic DNA was distributed in even portions. Using immunoSEQ multiplex PCR, the repertoire was profiled, and TCRdb retains in-frame clones only, with some absent. The sample shows about 960,000 clones, over 60% of them seen only once. The source is a young man in good health. J is TRBJ2-5 and V is TRBV5-1, with D perhaps matching TRBD1 or TRBD2 (5 bases each). The sequencing input was memory CD4+ T cells sorted from blood. Subset specified: CD45RA-negative fraction. This chain's CDR3 is CASSPPGRGETQYF. CDR3 coding DNA: TGCGCCAGCAGCCCTCCGGGACGTGGAGAGACCCAGTACTTC.